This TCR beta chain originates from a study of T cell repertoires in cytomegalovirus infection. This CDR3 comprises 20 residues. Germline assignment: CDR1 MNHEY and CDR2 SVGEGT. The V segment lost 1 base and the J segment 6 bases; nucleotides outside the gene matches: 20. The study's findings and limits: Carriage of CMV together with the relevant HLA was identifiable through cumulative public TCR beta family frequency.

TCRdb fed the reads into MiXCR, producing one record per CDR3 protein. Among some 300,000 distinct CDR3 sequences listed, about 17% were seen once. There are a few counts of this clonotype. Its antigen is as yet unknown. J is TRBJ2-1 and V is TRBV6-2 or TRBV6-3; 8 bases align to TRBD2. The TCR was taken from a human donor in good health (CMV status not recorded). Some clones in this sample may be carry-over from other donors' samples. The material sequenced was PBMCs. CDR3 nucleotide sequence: TGTGCCAGCAGTTACTTTTCTTGGGCGGGGGGACTAGGGACGCCCAATGAGCAGTTCTTC. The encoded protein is CASSYFSWAGGLGTPNEQFF.